This TCR beta chain was found in a study of CD8 T cells in ankylosing spondylitis. Libraries for TCR beta were made by quantitative 5'-RACE with molecular barcodes. Using its own MiXCR run on the 5' RACE reads, TCRdb lists one record per CDR3 protein. Seen here are about 440,000 distinct CDR3 sequences, roughly 18% observed once, and the top ten hold 0.95% to 1.1%. Trimming cost V 4 bases and J 6 bases, with 20 bases left between them. The CDR3 consists of 16 residues. Study outcomes and limitations: Disease-associated clones were CD8+ and fairly uncommon in peripheral blood. Past studies reported some motif variants in reactive arthritis synovial fluid and blood. Reported data indicate significant enrichment of disease-linked clones within matched ankylosing spondylitis synovial fluid. Characteristic, it appeared, of ankylosing spondylitis blood was a TCR beta motif of about eight highly homologous variants.

This clonotype was seen only a few times. Its antigen is as yet unknown. Sequencing was performed on blood, either unsorted or a sorted T cell fraction (not recorded which). The chain is built from TRBV12-3 or TRBV12-4 and TRBJ2-3; D may be TRBD2 (7 bases). The receptor's source is a male donor with ankylosing spondylitis. CDR3 in amino acids: CASSYTGGGWRDTQYF. The DNA of the CDR3 is TGTGCCAGCAGTTACACGGGGGGCGGATGGAGGGATACGCAGTATTTT.